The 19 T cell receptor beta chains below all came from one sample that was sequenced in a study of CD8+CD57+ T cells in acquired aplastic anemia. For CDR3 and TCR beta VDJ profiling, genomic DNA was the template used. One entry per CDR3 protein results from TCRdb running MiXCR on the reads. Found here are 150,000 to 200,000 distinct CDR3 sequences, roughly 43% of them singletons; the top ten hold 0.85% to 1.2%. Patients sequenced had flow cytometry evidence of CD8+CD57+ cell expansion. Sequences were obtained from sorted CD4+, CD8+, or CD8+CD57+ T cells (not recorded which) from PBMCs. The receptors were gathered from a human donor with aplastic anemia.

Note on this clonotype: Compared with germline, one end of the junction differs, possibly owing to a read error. The CDR3 DNA is TGTGCCAGTAGTGTAGACAGGGGTGGCTACGAGCAGTACTTC. Encoded protein: CASSVDRGGYEQYF. This chain connects TRBV19 to TRBJ2-7; 8 bases fit TRBD1. CDR3 size: 14 residues. CDR1 and CDR2 (germline): LNHDA, SQIVND (reference sequence).

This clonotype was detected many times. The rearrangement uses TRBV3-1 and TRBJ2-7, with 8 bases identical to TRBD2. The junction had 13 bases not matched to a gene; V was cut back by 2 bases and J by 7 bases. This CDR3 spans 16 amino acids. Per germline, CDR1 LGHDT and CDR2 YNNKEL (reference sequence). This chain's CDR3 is CASSQSPAGAVVEQYF. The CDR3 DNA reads TGTGCCAGCAGCCAAAGTCCAGCGGGGGCTGTCGTGGAGCAGTACTTC.

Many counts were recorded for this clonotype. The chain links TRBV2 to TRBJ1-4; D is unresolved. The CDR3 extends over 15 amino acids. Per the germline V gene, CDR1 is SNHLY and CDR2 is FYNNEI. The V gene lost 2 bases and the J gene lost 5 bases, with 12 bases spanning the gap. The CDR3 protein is CASSERGTVNEKLFF. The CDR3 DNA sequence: TGTGCCAGCAGTGAACGTGGTACAGTGAATGAAAAACTGTTTTTT.

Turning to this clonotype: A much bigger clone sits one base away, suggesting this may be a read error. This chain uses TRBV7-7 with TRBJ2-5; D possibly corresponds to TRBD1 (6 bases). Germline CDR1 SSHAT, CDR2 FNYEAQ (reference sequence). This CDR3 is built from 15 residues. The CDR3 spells CASSSPGVGQETQYF. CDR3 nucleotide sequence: TGTGCTAGCAGCTCACCAGGGGTGGGTCAAGAGACCCAGTACTTC.

Written as DNA, the CDR3 is TGTGCCAGCAGTATCGGGTCCAGTCCCACTAGCAATCAGCCCCAGCATTTT. It specifies CASSIGSSPTSNQPQHF. The V and J genes are TRBV2 and TRBJ1-5; D uncertain. Deletions cut 5 bases from V and 0 bases from J, with 17 bases between. CDR1 and CDR2 from the germline V gene are SNHLY and FYNNEI. This CDR3 is built from 17 residues.

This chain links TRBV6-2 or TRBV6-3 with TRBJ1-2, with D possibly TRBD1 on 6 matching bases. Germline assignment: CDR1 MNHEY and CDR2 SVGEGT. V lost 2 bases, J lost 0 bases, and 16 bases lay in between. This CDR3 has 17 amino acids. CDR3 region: CASSYVTGLLANYGYTF. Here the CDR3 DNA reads TGTGCCAGCAGTTACGTGACAGGCCTGTTAGCTAACTATGGCTACACCTTC.

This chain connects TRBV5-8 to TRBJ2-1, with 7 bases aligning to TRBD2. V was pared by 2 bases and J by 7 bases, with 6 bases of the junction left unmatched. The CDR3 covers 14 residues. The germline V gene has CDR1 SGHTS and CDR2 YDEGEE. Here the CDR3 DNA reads TGTGCCAGCAGCTTAAGTCCAGCGGGGAATGAGCAGTTCTTC. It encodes CASSLSPAGNEQFF.

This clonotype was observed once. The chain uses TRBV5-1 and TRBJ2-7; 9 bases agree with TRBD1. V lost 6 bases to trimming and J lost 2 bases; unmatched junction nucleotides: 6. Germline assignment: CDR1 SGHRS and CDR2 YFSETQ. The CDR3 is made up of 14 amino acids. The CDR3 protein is CASTPGTGPYEQYF. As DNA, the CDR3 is TGCGCCAGCACCCCCGGGACAGGGCCCTACGAGCAGTACTTC.

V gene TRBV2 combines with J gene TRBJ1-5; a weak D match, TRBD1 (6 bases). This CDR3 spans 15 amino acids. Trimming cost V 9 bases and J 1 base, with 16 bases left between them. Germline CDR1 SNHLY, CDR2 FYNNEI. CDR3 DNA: TGTGCCAGTAGAACAGACAGGACGAGCAATCAGCCCCAGCATTTT. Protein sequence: CASRTDRTSNQPQHF.

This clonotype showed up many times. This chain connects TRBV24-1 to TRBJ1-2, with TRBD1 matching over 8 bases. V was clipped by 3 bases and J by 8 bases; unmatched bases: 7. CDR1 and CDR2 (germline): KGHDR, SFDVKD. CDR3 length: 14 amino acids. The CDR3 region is CATSDPTGAGGYTF. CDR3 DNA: TGTGCCACCAGTGATCCGACAGGGGCGGGAGGCTACACCTTC.

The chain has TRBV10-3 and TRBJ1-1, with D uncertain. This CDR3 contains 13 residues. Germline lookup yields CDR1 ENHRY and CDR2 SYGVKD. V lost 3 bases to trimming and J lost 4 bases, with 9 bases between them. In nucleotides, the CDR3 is TGTGCCATCAGTGACCTTGATCTCACTGAAGCTTTCTTT. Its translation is CAISDLDLTEAFF.

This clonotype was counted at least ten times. CDR3 nucleotide sequence: TGTGCCAGCAGTGAATATGGCAGGGCCTGGGGAAACACCATATATTTT. It yields the protein CASSEYGRAWGNTIYF. The rearrangement uses TRBV6-1 and TRBJ1-3; tentatively, D is TRBD1 (5 bases). The length of the CDR3 is 16 residues. In germline, CDR1 is MNHNS, CDR2 SASEGT. V was trimmed by 2 bases and J by 4 bases, leaving 15 bases between them.

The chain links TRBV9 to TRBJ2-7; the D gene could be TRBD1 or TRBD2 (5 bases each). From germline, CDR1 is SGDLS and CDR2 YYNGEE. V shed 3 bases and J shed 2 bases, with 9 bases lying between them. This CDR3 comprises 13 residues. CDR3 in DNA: TGTGCCAGCAGCGGGGACGGCACCTACGAGCAGTACTTC. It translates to CASSGDGTYEQYF.

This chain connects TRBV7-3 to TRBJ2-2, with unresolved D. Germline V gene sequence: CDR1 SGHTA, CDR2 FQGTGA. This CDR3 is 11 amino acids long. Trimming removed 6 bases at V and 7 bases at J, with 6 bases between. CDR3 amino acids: CASRQDGELFF. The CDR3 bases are TGTGCCAGCAGACAAGACGGGGAGCTGTTTTTT.

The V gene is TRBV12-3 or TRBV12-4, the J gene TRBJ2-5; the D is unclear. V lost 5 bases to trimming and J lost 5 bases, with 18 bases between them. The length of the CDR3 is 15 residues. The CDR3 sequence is CASSPRAPGRETQYF. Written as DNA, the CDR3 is TGTGCCAGCAGTCCCCGGGCCCCCGGAAGGGAGACCCAGTACTTC.

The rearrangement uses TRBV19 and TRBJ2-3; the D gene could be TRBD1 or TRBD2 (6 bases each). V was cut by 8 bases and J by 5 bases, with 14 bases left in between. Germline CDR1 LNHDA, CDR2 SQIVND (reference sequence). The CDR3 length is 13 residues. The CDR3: CASGGTWQDTQYF. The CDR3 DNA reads TGTGCCAGTGGGGGGACATGGCAAGATACGCAGTATTTT. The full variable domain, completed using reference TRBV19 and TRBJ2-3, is DGGITQSPKYLFRKEGQNVTLSCEQNLNHDAMYWYRQDPGQGLRLIYYSQIVNDFQKGDIAEGYSVSREKKESFPLTVTSAQKNPTAFYLCASGGTWQDTQYFGPGTRLTVL.

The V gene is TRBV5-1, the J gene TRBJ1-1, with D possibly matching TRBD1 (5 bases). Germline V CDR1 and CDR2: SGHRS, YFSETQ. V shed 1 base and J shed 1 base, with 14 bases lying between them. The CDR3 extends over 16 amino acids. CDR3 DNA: TGCGCCAGCAGCTTGAAGCAGGGAGTACAGAACACTGAAGCTTTCTTT. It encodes CASSLKQGVQNTEAFF.

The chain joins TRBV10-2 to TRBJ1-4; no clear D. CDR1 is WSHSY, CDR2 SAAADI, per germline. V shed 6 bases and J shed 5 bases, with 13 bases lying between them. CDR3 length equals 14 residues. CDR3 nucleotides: TGCGCCAGCAGGGACGGAGTCCTAAATGAAAAACTGTTTTTT. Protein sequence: CASRDGVLNEKLFF.

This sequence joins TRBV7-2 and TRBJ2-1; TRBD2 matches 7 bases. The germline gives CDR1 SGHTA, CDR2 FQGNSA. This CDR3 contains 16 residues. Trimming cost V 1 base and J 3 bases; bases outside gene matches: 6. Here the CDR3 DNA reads TGTGCCAGCAGCTTAGTCGGCGGGGGAATCTACAATGAGCAGTTCTTC. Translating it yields CASSLVGGGIYNEQFF.